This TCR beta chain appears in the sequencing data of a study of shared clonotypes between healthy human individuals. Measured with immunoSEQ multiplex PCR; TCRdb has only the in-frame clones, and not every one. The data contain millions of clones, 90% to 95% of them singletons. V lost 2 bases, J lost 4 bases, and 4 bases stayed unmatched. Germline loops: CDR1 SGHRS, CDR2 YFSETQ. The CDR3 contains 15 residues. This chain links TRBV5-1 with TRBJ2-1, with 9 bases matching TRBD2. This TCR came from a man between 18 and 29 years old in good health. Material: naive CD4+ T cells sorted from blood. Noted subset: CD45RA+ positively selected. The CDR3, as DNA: TGCGCCAGCAGCTTTATAGCGGGGGCTTACAATGAGCAGTTCTTC. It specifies CASSFIAGAYNEQFF.